The 9 T cell receptor beta chains below were found in one sample sequenced in a study of vaccination and CD4 T cells after COVID-19. Oncomine TCR Beta short-read sequencing was applied to DNA from cultured CD4+ T cells. TCRdb analysed the PCR reads with MiXCR anew, one entry per CDR3 protein. The sample carries 20,000 to 30,000 distinct CDR3 sequences, over 45% recorded once. Treatment of the sample: roughly 11-day PBMC culture with coronavirus spike peptide pools or control peptides (ViraFEST assay). Their recognized antigens are unknown. Sequencing was done on a sample of CD4+ T cells from blood, cultured in vitro. These receptors came from a human donor who had recovered from COVID-19.

This chain joins TRBV20-1 and TRBJ2-3, with 12 bases matching TRBD2. The CDR3 is 16 residues long. Germline trimming cut 1 base from V and 2 bases from J; bases unmatched to any gene: 4. The V gene's germline CDR1 is DFQATT and CDR2 SNEGSKA (reference sequence). CDR3 sequence reads: CSARARLAGDTDTQYF. The CDR3 DNA is TGCAGTGCTAGAGCCCGACTAGCGGGAGACACAGATACGCAGTATTTT.

This chain connects TRBV5-1 to TRBJ2-4; no definite D call. The length of the CDR3 is 14 residues. Germline CDR1 SGHRS, CDR2 YFSETQ. V dropped 2 bases and J dropped 6 bases, with 12 bases sitting between them. For the CDR3, the DNA is TGCGCCAGCAGCTTCGGTGACGCCGGAAACATTCAGTACTTC. Translated: CASSFGDAGNIQYF.

This clonotype turned up a few times. The chain uses TRBV24-1 and TRBJ2-3; D possibly uses TRBD1 or TRBD2 (6 bases each). In germline, CDR1 is KGHDR, CDR2 SFDVKD. Trimming shortened V by 9 bases and J by 4 bases, and 13 bases separated the two germline ends. The CDR3 runs 13 residues. Here the CDR3 reads CATATGGPDTQYF. As DNA, the CDR3 is TGTGCCACCGCGACTGGGGGGCCAGATACGCAGTATTTT.

V and J are TRBV6-4 and TRBJ1-2, with TRBD1 identical over 8 bases. V was pared by 6 bases and J by 6 bases, with 6 bases of the junction left unmatched. The CDR3 spans 13 residues. The germline V gene encodes CDR1 MRHNA and CDR2 SNTAGT. CDR3 sequence (DNA): TGTGCCAGCAGCCTCGGACAGGGCCATGGCTACACCTTC. Its protein product is CASSLGQGHGYTF.

J is TRBJ2-1 and V is TRBV21-1; no check of the table's D call, TRBD2, against the DNA was made. TRBV21-1 is a known pseudogene. The CDR3 is 14 amino acids. The DNA for the CDR3 is TGTGCCAGCAGCAAAGGGGAGCGGGAGGATGAGCAGTTCTTC. Encoded protein: CASSKGEREDEQFF.

V usage is TRBV7-9 and J usage is TRBJ1-1, with TRBD1 identical over 9 bases. V dropped 6 bases and J dropped 1; count of bases not matched to a gene: 9. Germline loops: CDR1 SEHNR, CDR2 FQNEAQ (reference sequence). CDR3 length: 16 residues. The CDR3 reads CASSFTGGSGNTEAFF. The CDR3 DNA follows: TGTGCCAGCAGTTTTACAGGGGGCAGCGGGAACACTGAAGCTTTCTTT.

This chain links TRBV14 with TRBJ2-1, with D uncertain. This CDR3 comprises 13 residues. With 0 bases removed from V and 9 bases from J, the gap between germline ends came to 9 bases. The germline gives CDR1 SGHDN, CDR2 FVKESK. Here the CDR3 reads CASSQDWFGEQFF. CDR3 coding DNA: TGTGCCAGCAGCCAAGATTGGTTTGGTGAGCAGTTCTTC.

The chain is built from TRBV11-1 and TRBJ2-7, with TRBD1 matching over 10 bases. Germline CDR1 is SGHAT and CDR2 is FQDESV (reference sequence). The CDR3 extends over 15 amino acids. Unmatched junction bases numbered 7, after V lost 4 bases and J lost 4 bases. The CDR3 protein is CASSSRGTGAYEQYF. The CDR3 DNA reads TGTGCCAGCAGCTCAAGGGGGACAGGGGCTTACGAGCAGTACTTC.

This clonotype was detected a few times. The chain has TRBV7-6 and TRBJ2-2, with 10 positions matching TRBD2. V lost 3 bases, J lost 4 bases, and 5 bases stayed unmatched. The CDR3 extends over 16 amino acids. From germline, CDR1 is SGHVS and CDR2 FNYEAQ. CDR3 sequence: CASSLLAGASTGELFF. The CDR3 DNA reads as TGTGCCAGCAGCTTGCTAGCGGGGGCCTCCACCGGGGAGCTGTTTTTT.